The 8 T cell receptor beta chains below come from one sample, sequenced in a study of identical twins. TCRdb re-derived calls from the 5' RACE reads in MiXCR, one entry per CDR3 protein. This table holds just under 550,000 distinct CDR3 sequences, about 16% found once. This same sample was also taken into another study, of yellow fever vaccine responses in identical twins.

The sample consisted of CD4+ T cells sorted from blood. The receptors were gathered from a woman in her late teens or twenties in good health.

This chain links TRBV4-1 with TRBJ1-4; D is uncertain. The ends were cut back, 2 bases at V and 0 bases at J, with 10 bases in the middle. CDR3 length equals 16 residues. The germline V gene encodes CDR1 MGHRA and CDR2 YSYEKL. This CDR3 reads CASSQLIGTTNEKLFF. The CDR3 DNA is TGCGCCAGCAGCCAACTTATTGGGACAACTAATGAAAAACTGTTTTTT.

CDR3 sequence reads: CASSLRSGEVAGELFF. The CDR3 DNA sequence: TGCGCCAGCAGCTTGCGGAGCGGGGAGGTGGCCGGGGAGCTGTTTTTT. The chain has TRBV5-1 and TRBJ2-2; TRBD2 aligns across 7 bases. This CDR3 is 16 amino acids long. The germline CDR1 and CDR2 sequences are SGHRS and YFSETQ. V dropped 1 base and J dropped 6; count of bases not matched to a gene: 9.

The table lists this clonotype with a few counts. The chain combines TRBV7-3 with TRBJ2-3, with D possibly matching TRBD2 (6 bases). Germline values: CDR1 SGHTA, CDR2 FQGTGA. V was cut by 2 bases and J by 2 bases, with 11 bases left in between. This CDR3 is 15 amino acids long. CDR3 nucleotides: TGTGCCAGCAGCTTATTCCTAGCGAACACAGATACGCAGTATTTT. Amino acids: CASSLFLANTDTQYF.

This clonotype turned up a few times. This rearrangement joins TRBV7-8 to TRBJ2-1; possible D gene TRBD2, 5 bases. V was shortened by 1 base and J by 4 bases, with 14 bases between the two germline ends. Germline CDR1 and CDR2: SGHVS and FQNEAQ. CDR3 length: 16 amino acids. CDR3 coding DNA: TGTGCCAGCAGCTTAGTATCTAGCCCGGTTTACAATGAGCAGTTCTTC. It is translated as CASSLVSSPVYNEQFF.

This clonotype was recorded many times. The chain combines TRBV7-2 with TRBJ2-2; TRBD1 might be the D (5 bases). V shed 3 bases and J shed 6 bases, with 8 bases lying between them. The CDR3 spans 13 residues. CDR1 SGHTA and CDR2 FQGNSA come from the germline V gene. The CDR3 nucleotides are TGTGCCAGCAGCTTCGTGGGGCCCGGGGAGCTGTTTTTT. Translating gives CASSFVGPGELFF.

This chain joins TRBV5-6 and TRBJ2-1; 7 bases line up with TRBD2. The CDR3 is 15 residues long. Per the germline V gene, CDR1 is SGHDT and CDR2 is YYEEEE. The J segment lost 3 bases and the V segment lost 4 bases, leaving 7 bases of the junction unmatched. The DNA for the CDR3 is TGTGCCAGCAGCCCCGGGCAGCGGGGCTACAATGAGCAGTTCTTC. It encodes CASSPGQRGYNEQFF.

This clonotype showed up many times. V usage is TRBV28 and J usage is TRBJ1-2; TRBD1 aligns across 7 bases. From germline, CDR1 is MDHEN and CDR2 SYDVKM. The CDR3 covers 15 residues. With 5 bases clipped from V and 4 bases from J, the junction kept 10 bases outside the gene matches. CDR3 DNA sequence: TGTGCCAGCAGTCAAAGAGACAGGGCACTCTATGGCTACACCTTC. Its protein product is CASSQRDRALYGYTF.

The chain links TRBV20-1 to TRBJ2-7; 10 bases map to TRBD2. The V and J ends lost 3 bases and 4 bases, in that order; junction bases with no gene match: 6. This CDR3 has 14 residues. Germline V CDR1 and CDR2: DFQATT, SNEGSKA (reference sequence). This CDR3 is CSASTGTSAYEQYF. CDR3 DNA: TGCAGTGCTAGTACTGGGACTAGCGCTTACGAGCAGTACTTC.